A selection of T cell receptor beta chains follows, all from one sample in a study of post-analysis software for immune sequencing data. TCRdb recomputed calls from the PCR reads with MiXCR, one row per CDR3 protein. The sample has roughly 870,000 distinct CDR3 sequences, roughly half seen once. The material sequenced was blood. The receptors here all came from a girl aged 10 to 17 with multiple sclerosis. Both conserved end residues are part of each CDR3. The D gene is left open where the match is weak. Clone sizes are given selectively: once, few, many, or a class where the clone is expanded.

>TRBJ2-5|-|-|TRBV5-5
CASSDPQEQTPKETQYF
TGTGCCAGCAGCGATCCCCAGGAACAAACACCAAAAGAGACCCAGTACTTC
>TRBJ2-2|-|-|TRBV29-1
CSVVGWTGELFF
TGCAGCGTTGTGGGGTGGACCGGGGAGCTGTTTTTT
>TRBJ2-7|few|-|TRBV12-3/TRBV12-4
CASSFDGRQYF
TGTGCCAGCAGTTTCGACGGTAGGCAGTACTTC
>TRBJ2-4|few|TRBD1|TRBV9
CASSVSGTGAKNIQYF
TGTGCCAGCAGCGTGTCCGGGACAGGGGCCAAAAACATTCAGTACTTC
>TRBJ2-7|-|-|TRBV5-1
CASSNLGPSYEQYF
TGCGCCAGCAGCAACCTAGGGCCCTCCTACGAGCAGTACTTC
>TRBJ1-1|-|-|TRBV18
CASSPSSGTEAFF
TGTGCCAGCTCACCAAGTTCGGGCACTGAGGCTTTCTTT
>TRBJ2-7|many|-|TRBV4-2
CASSQDLESYEQYF
TGTGCCAGCAGCCAAGATTTGGAGTCCTACGAGCAGTACTTC
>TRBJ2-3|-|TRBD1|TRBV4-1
CASSWTGNTDTQYF
TGCGCCAGCAGCTGGACAGGGAACACAGATACGCAGTATTTT
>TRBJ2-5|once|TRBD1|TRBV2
CASSDKGDRDQETQYF
TGTGCCAGCAGTGATAAAGGGGACAGGGACCAAGAGACCCAGTACTTC
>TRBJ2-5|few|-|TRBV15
CATSGAGETQYF
TGTGCCACCAGCGGAGCCGGAGAGACCCAGTACTTC
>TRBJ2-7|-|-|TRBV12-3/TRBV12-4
CASSLKGTYEQYF
TGTGCCAGCAGTTTAAAGGGAACCTACGAGCAGTACTTC
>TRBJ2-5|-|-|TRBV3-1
CASSSTFPTKETQYF
TGTGCCAGCAGCTCCACGTTCCCCACAAAAGAGACCCAGTACTTC
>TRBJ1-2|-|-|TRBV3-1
CASSARTGRYGYTF
TGTGCCAGCAGCGCCCGGACGGGGCGCTATGGCTACACCTTC
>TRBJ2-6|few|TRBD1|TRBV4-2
CASSQAKGARGANVLTF
TGTGCCAGCAGCCAAGCTAAGGGGGCGAGGGGGGCCAACGTCCTGACTTTC